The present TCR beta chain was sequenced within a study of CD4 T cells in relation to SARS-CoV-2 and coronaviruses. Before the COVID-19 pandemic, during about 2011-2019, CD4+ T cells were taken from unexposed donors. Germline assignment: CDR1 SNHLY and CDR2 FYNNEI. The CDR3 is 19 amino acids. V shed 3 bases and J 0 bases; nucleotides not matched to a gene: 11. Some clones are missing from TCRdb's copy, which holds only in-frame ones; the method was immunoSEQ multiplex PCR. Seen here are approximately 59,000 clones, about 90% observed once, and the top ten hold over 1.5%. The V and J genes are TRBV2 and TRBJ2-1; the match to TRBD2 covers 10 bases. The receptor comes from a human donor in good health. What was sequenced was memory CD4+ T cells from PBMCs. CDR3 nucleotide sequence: TGTGCCAGCAGTGATGGTCTAGCGGGAGCGGAAAGCTCCTACAATGAGCAGTTCTTC. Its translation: CASSDGLAGAESSYNEQFF.